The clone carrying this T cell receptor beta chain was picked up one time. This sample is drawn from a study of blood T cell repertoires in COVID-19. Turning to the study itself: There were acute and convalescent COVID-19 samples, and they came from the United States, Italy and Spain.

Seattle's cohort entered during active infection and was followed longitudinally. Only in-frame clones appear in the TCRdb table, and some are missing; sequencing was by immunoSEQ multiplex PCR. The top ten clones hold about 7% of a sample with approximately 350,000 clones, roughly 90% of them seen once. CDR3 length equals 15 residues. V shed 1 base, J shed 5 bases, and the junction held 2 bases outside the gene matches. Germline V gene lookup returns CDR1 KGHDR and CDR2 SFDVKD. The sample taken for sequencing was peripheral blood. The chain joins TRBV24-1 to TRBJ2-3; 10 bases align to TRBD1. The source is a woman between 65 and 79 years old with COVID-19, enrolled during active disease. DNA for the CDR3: TGTGCCACCAGTGATTTAGACAGGGGGCGAGATACGCAGTATTTT. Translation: CATSDLDRGRDTQYF.